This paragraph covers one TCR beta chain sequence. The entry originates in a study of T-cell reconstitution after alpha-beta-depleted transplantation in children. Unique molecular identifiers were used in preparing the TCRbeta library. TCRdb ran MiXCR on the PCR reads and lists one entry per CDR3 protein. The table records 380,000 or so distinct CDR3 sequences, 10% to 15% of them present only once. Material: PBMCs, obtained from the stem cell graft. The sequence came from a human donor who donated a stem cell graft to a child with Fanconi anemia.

CDR3 DNA sequence: TGTGCCACCAGTGATCCGACAGGAGCGAACACCGGGGAGCTGTTTTTT. Translation: CATSDPTGANTGELFF. This sequence joins TRBV24-1 and TRBJ2-2, with D maybe TRBD1 (6 bases). The CDR3 is 16 amino acids. In germline, CDR1 is KGHDR, CDR2 SFDVKD. Trimming pared 3 bases from V and 0 bases from J, leaving 10 bases between.